The present T cell receptor beta chain was sequenced within a study of blood T cell repertoires in COVID-19. Study information: Samples came from the United States, Italy and Spain, spanning acute and convalescent COVID-19. From T cells, B-cell-depleted T cells, or PBMCs came the material, which was cDNA or gDNA.

Study members were between 18 and 89 years old and lived in about two dozen US regions. Participant-reported clinical history was the basis for cohort assignment. V was cut by 1 base and J by 6 bases, with 14 bases left in between. Germline-derived CDR1 and CDR2 are SGHTA and FQGTGA. The CDR3 has 15 residues. Using immunoSEQ multiplex PCR, the repertoire was profiled, and TCRdb retains in-frame clones only, with some absent. The profile covers more than 200,000 clones, with 85% to 90% appearing a single time and approximately 4.2% taken by the ten largest. This clonotype originated in a woman aged 25 to 45 who had recovered from COVID-19. The sequenced sample consisted of PBMCs or T cells enriched from blood (not recorded which). V is TRBV7-3 and J is TRBJ2-3, with a tentative D call TRBD1 (6 bases). CDR3 nucleotide sequence: TGTGCCAGCAGCTTAAGGGGCAGGGGCGGGGATACGCAGTATTTT. Amino acid sequence: CASSLRGRGGDTQYF. Full variable domain (rest looked up from reference TRBV7-3 and TRBJ2-3): GAGVSQTPSNKVTEKGKYVELRCDPISGHTALYWYRQSLGQGPEFLIYFQGTGAADDSGLPNDRFFAVRPEGSVSTLKIQRTERGDSAVYLCASSLRGRGGDTQYFGPGTRLTVL.